This is a list of T cell receptor beta chains from one sample in a study of T cells after posttransplantation cyclophosphamide. The protocol was immunoSEQ multiplex PCR, while the TCRdb copy is restricted to in-frame clones and leaves out a portion. The sample includes 20,000 to 25,000 clones, 80% to 90% of them seen just once. This sample comprised PBMCs, obtained around 390 days after allogeneic stem cell transplant with calcineurin inhibitor and methotrexate. Receptor source: a female patient in her 30s who received an allogeneic stem cell transplant from an unrelated donor, was CMV-positive, and had acute and chronic GVHD. Some T cells may be provided by the graft donor. Each CDR3 is given with its conserved first and last residue. Expanded clones are given a class, and other clones once, few, many or no size at all.

cdr3_length: 13; j_call: TRBJ1-5; v_call: TRBV30; clone_size: once; cdr3_aa: CAWSVNWAQPQHF
cdr3_length: 16; j_call: TRBJ2-3; v_call: TRBV11-2; clone_size: -; cdr3_aa: CASSLRTSSGTDTQYF
cdr3_length: 15; j_call: TRBJ1-2; v_call: TRBV7-9; clone_size: -; cdr3_aa: CASSSRDRGIHGYTF
cdr3_length: 14; j_call: TRBJ2-7; v_call: TRBV5-4; clone_size: -; cdr3_aa: CASSYSTHSYEQYF
cdr3_length: 15; j_call: TRBJ2-3; v_call: TRBV27; clone_size: -; cdr3_aa: CASSSLAGGPNTQYF
cdr3_length: 12; j_call: TRBJ1-2; v_call: TRBV6-5; clone_size: -; cdr3_aa: CASSPQGPGYTF
cdr3_length: 12; j_call: TRBJ2-5; v_call: TRBV5-1; clone_size: -; cdr3_aa: CASSSSQETQYF
cdr3_length: 14; j_call: TRBJ1-6; v_call: TRBV6-5; clone_size: -; cdr3_aa: CASGLSSYNSPLHF
cdr3_length: 13; j_call: TRBJ2-1; v_call: TRBV27; clone_size: -; cdr3_aa: CASSIGGGNEQFF
cdr3_length: 13; j_call: TRBJ1-5; v_call: TRBV30; clone_size: -; cdr3_aa: CAWSGSGKQPQHF
cdr3_length: 17; j_call: TRBJ1-5; v_call: TRBV29-1; clone_size: -; cdr3_aa: CSVRGTGGGGANQPQHF
cdr3_length: 12; j_call: TRBJ2-5; v_call: TRBV5-4; clone_size: -; cdr3_aa: CASSKSGETQYF
cdr3_length: 15; j_call: TRBJ1-4; v_call: TRBV14; clone_size: -; cdr3_aa: CASGDRYSPIGKLFF
cdr3_length: 12; j_call: TRBJ2-7; v_call: TRBV2; clone_size: -; cdr3_aa: CASSGRGNEQYF
cdr3_length: 15; j_call: TRBJ2-3; v_call: TRBV5-4; clone_size: -; cdr3_aa: CASSLSGRSSDTQYF
cdr3_length: 19; j_call: TRBJ2-2; v_call: TRBV7-8; clone_size: -; cdr3_aa: CASSLARLAGALGTGELFF
cdr3_length: 14; j_call: TRBJ1-2; v_call: TRBV10-3; clone_size: -; cdr3_aa: CAISESLTGDGYTF
cdr3_length: 15; j_call: TRBJ2-1; v_call: TRBV7-3; clone_size: -; cdr3_aa: CASSNLAGGINEQFF
cdr3_length: 15; j_call: TRBJ1-5; v_call: TRBV6-1; clone_size: -; cdr3_aa: CALQRQQDSNQPQHF
cdr3_length: 12; j_call: TRBJ1-1; v_call: TRBV28; clone_size: -; cdr3_aa: CASRTRNTEAFF
cdr3_length: 16; j_call: TRBJ2-3; v_call: TRBV10-3; clone_size: -; cdr3_aa: CAINAEGLESTDTQYF
cdr3_length: 15; j_call: TRBJ1-2; v_call: TRBV6-5; clone_size: -; cdr3_aa: CASSYNTGSAYGYTF
cdr3_length: 14; j_call: TRBJ1-2; v_call: TRBV5-4; clone_size: -; cdr3_aa: CASSGLLSNYGYTF
cdr3_length: 16; j_call: TRBJ2-3; v_call: TRBV4-3; clone_size: -; cdr3_aa: CASRPTASGRADTQYF
cdr3_length: 16; j_call: TRBJ1-1; v_call: TRBV4-1; clone_size: -; cdr3_aa: CASSQEGRGLRTEAFF
cdr3_length: 13; j_call: TRBJ2-1; v_call: TRBV7-3; clone_size: -; cdr3_aa: CASSPGRAGEQFF
cdr3_length: 15; j_call: TRBJ2-3; v_call: TRBV15; clone_size: -; cdr3_aa: CATSPRAGITDTQYF
cdr3_length: 16; j_call: TRBJ2-5; v_call: TRBV2; clone_size: -; cdr3_aa: CASSGEGGLKGETQYF
cdr3_length: 11; j_call: TRBJ2-2; v_call: TRBV28; clone_size: -; cdr3_aa: CASSVFGELFF
cdr3_length: 13; j_call: TRBJ2-2; v_call: TRBV5-4; clone_size: -; cdr3_aa: CASRPGNTGELFF
cdr3_length: 17; j_call: TRBJ1-1; v_call: TRBV19; clone_size: -; cdr3_aa: CASSPLPGHSMNTEAFF
cdr3_length: 14; j_call: TRBJ2-1; v_call: TRBV5-1; clone_size: -; cdr3_aa: CASSLTGGDNEQFF
cdr3_length: 15; j_call: TRBJ2-3; v_call: TRBV7-8; clone_size: -; cdr3_aa: CASSEPGHSTDTQYF
cdr3_length: 13; j_call: TRBJ2-7; v_call: TRBV5-6; clone_size: -; cdr3_aa: CASSLWGGYEQYF
cdr3_length: 14; j_call: TRBJ1-5; v_call: TRBV7-2; clone_size: -; cdr3_aa: CASSYDRVGQPQHF
cdr3_length: 16; j_call: TRBJ1-3; v_call: TRBV7-2; clone_size: few; cdr3_aa: CASGFQADVPGNTIYF
cdr3_length: 15; j_call: TRBJ2-4; v_call: TRBV6-5; clone_size: -; cdr3_aa: CASSRTALAKNIQYF
cdr3_length: 14; j_call: TRBJ1-2; v_call: TRBV6-5; clone_size: -; cdr3_aa: CASSYLRQGDGYTF
cdr3_length: 12; j_call: TRBJ2-5; v_call: TRBV6-5; clone_size: -; cdr3_aa: CASSYAGGTQYF
cdr3_length: 14; j_call: TRBJ1-2; v_call: TRBV19; clone_size: -; cdr3_aa: CASSSTGPPGGYTF
cdr3_length: 15; j_call: TRBJ2-3; v_call: TRBV27; clone_size: -; cdr3_aa: CASSQGLAVADTQYF
cdr3_length: 13; j_call: TRBJ1-4; v_call: TRBV27; clone_size: -; cdr3_aa: CASSSRGAEKLFF
cdr3_length: 18; j_call: TRBJ2-1; v_call: TRBV27; clone_size: -; cdr3_aa: CASSIPNPTGSSYNEQFF
cdr3_length: 14; j_call: TRBJ1-6; v_call: TRBV7-8; clone_size: -; cdr3_aa: CASSQGSYNSPLHF
cdr3_length: 15; j_call: TRBJ1-6; v_call: TRBV6-6; clone_size: -; cdr3_aa: CASSYSRGLGSPLHF
cdr3_length: 14; j_call: TRBJ2-3; v_call: TRBV2; clone_size: -; cdr3_aa: CASSVGLAADTQYF
cdr3_length: 12; j_call: TRBJ2-5; v_call: TRBV5-1; clone_size: -; cdr3_aa: CASSSRRETQYF
cdr3_length: 15; j_call: TRBJ2-3; v_call: TRBV19; clone_size: -; cdr3_aa: CASGQGQGITDTQYF
cdr3_length: 14; j_call: TRBJ1-4; v_call: TRBV19; clone_size: -; cdr3_aa: CASRQTATNEKLFF
cdr3_length: 16; j_call: TRBJ2-1; v_call: TRBV19; clone_size: -; cdr3_aa: CASTPPGGRRSGEQFF
cdr3_length: 16; j_call: TRBJ1-4; v_call: TRBV4-1; clone_size: -; cdr3_aa: CASSQARTGKNEKLFF
cdr3_length: 13; j_call: TRBJ1-2; v_call: TRBV21-1; clone_size: -; cdr3_aa: CASNPWRGEGYTF
cdr3_length: 16; j_call: TRBJ2-3; v_call: TRBV6-5; clone_size: -; cdr3_aa: CASSYWLAGPTDTQYF
cdr3_length: 15; j_call: TRBJ1-6; v_call: TRBV9; clone_size: -; cdr3_aa: CASSTSRDRNSPLHF
cdr3_length: 15; j_call: TRBJ2-5; v_call: TRBV11-2; clone_size: -; cdr3_aa: CASSLELMYQETQYF